In this sample, the clone carrying this T cell receptor beta chain turned up once. Its target is unknown. This specimen belongs to a study of cytomegalovirus exposure and HLA in healthy donors. Overall study: There were about 86 million unique TCRs (from HLA-typed donors) in an early data release. Whole-study findings and limits: When the data were analyzed later, several of the most significant clusters appeared to be linked to common viral pathogens. Previously analyzed data showed that most TCR beta V segments were productive at a frequency of about 90% or about 30%. As was reported, the HLA-A and HLA-B alleles of most subjects were accurately predicted from TCR beta sequences.

V was shortened by 8 bases and J by 4 bases, with 18 bases between the two germline ends. The V gene's germline CDR1 is SNHLY and CDR2 FYNNEI. The CDR3 spans 14 residues. The PCR ran on 60 Vbeta and 13 Jbeta primers. Sequencing used immunoSEQ multiplex PCR; TCRdb keeps in-frame clones, though not all of them. Of over 250,000 clones in the sample, 86% were seen once. This receptor was obtained from a man aged 35 to 55 in good health and CMV-seropositive. The sequenced material came from PBMCs. V usage is TRBV2 and J usage is TRBJ2-7, with D possibly TRBD2 on 7 matching bases. The CDR3 is CASSPRGGAYEQYF. CDR3 DNA: TGTGCCAGCTCCCCCCGCGGGGGCGCGTACGAGCAGTACTTC.